This T cell receptor (beta chain) is drawn from a study of post-analysis software for immune sequencing data. In the study overall: The disease courses spanned relapsing-remitting, secondary progressive and progressive-relapsing forms of multiple sclerosis.

Whole-study results and caveats: F measure grouped same-batch samples tightly together. Multiple sclerosis patients had significantly lower normalized Chao1 diversity than controls. Comparison of patients with controls showed about 5 TRBV segments more frequent in patients, TRBV5-6, TRBV5-1 and TRBV20-1 among them.

Regarding this clonotype: Its antigen is unidentified.

Prepared TCR beta cDNA libraries contained unique molecular identifiers. Roughly 490,000 cDNA molecules came from about 1 to 10 million T cells. TCRdb itself ran the PCR reads through MiXCR, one entry per CDR3 protein. The sample has roughly 400,000 distinct CDR3 sequences, over 30% seen once; the top ten hold 7.6%. Germline values: CDR1 SGHTA, CDR2 FQGNSA. The CDR3 loop spans 16 amino acids. The V and J ends lost 5 bases and 4 bases respectively, with 20 bases between them. The sequenced sample was blood. The chain recombines TRBV7-2 with TRBJ2-5; D might be TRBD1 or TRBD2, each matching 5 bases. This receptor was taken from a girl aged 2-10 years with multiple sclerosis. The CDR3 spells CASSPARGTGGETQYF. The CDR3 coding sequence is TGTGCCAGCAGCCCAGCTCGGGGAACTGGGGGAGAGACCCAGTACTTC.